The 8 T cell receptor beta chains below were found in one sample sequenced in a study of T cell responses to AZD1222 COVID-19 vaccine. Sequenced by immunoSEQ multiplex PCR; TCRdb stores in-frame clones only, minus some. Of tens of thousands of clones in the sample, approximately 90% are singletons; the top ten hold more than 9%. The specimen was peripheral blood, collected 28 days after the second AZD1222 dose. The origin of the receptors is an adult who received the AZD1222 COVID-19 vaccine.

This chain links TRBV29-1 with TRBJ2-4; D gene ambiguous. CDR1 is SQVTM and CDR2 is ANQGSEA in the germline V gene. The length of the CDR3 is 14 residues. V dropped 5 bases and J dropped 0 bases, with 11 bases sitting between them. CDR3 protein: CSVSKPLAKNIQYF. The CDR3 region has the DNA TGCAGCGTTAGTAAGCCGCTAGCCAAAAACATTCAGTACTTC.

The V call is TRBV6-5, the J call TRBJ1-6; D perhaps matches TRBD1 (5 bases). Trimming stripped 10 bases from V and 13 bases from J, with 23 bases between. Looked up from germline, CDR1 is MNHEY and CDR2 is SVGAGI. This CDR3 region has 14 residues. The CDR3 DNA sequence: TGTGCCACACACCCCCCCGGCTCCAGGGACCCCCTCCACTTT. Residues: CATHPPGSRDPLHF.

As DNA, the CDR3 is TGTGCCAGCAGCGCCCGTAGTCAGCCCCAGCATTTT. The encoded protein is CASSARSQPQHF. The V and J genes are TRBV5-6 and TRBJ1-5, with D uncertain. The germline V gene has CDR1 SGHDT and CDR2 YYEEEE. V lost 4 bases and J lost 6, with 8 bases in between. The CDR3 sequence is 12 residues long.

The CDR3 protein is CASRRQGDTDTQYF. In DNA form, the CDR3 reads TGTGCCAGCAGGCGACAGGGAGACACAGATACGCAGTATTTT. V gene TRBV6-5 combines with J gene TRBJ2-3, with 7 bases matching TRBD1. After removal of 6 bases from V and 2 bases from J, the junction contained 5 bases not matched to a gene. CDR3 length: 14 amino acids. Germline V lookup: CDR1 MNHEY, CDR2 SVGAGI.

The CDR3 sequence is CASRESGVVYEQYF. DNA for the CDR3: TGTGCCAGCAGAGAGTCCGGGGTAGTCTACGAGCAGTACTTC. The V gene is TRBV28, the J gene TRBJ2-7; tentatively, D is TRBD2 (5 bases). The germline V and J ends were trimmed by 6 bases and 3 bases, with 15 bases remaining between them. This CDR3 is built from 14 residues. CDR1 and CDR2 (germline): MDHEN, SYDVKM.

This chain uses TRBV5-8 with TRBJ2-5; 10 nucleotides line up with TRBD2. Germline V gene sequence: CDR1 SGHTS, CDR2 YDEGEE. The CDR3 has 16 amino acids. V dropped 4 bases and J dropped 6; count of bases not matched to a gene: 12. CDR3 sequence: CASSMRASGGVKTQYF. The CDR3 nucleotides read TGTGCCAGCAGCATGAGAGCCAGCGGGGGGGTGAAGACCCAGTACTTC.

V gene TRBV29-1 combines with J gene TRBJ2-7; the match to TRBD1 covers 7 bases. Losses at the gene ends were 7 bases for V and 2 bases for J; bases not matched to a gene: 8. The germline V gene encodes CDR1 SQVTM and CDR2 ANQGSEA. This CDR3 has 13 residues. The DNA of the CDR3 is TGCAGCGCTGTACAGGGGTCAACCTACGAGCAGTACTTC. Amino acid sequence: CSAVQGSTYEQYF.

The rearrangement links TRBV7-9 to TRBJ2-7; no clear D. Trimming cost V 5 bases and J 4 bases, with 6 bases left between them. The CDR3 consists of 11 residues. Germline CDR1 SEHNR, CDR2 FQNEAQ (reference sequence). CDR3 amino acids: CASSAQYEQYF. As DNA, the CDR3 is TGTGCCAGCAGCGCCCAGTACGAGCAGTACTTC.